This is a list of T cell receptor beta chains from one sample in a study of shared clonotypes between healthy human individuals. The method was immunoSEQ multiplex PCR; TCRdb's version includes in-frame clones alone and lacks a portion of them. The data contain approximately 2,000,000 clones, 85% to 95% of them singletons. Sequencing used naive CD8+ T cells from PBMCs. Receptor source: a man aged 18 to 30 in good health. Some clones in this sample may be carry-over from other donors' samples. Both conserved end residues are part of each CDR3. Each record gives: clone size, J gene, D gene, V gene, CDR3 protein, CDR3 DNA. D genes are given only for firm matches. Expanded clones are given a class, and other clones once, few, many or no size at all.

clone size: NA
J gene: TRBJ1-1
D gene: NA
V gene: TRBV7-9
CDR3 protein: CASSFGPVEAFF
CDR3 DNA: TGTGCCAGCAGCTTTGGTCCCGTTGAAGCTTTCTTT

clone size: NA
J gene: TRBJ2-3
D gene: NA
V gene: TRBV27
CDR3 protein: CASSLWSGSSSTDTQYF
CDR3 DNA: TGTGCCAGCAGTTTATGGTCGGGATCCTCTAGCACAGATACGCAGTATTTT

clone size: NA
J gene: TRBJ2-7
D gene: NA
V gene: TRBV13
CDR3 protein: CASSPRRLHPPLIYEQYF
CDR3 DNA: TGTGCCAGCAGCCCCCGCCGACTTCATCCGCCCCTCATCTACGAGCAGTACTTC

clone size: NA
J gene: TRBJ1-6
D gene: TRBD1
V gene: TRBV28
CDR3 protein: CASSPGTGYNSPLHF
CDR3 DNA: TGTGCCAGCAGTCCGGGGACAGGCTATAATTCACCCCTCCACTTT

clone size: NA
J gene: TRBJ1-2
D gene: TRBD1
V gene: TRBV14
CDR3 protein: CASSQSGQGRHGYTF
CDR3 DNA: TGTGCCAGCAGCCAAAGCGGACAGGGAAGACATGGCTACACCTTC

clone size: NA
J gene: TRBJ1-2
D gene: TRBD1
V gene: TRBV6-5
CDR3 protein: CASSYSQGSSGYTF
CDR3 DNA: TGTGCCAGCAGTTACTCACAGGGGAGTAGTGGCTACACCTTC

clone size: NA
J gene: TRBJ1-2
D gene: NA
V gene: TRBV7-9
CDR3 protein: CASNPSSPGHPNYGYTF
CDR3 DNA: TGTGCCAGCAACCCTTCCTCTCCGGGACATCCTAACTATGGCTACACCTTC

clone size: NA
J gene: TRBJ2-1
D gene: NA
V gene: TRBV9
CDR3 protein: CASSLYGPHNEQFF
CDR3 DNA: TGTGCCAGCAGCCTTTATGGCCCCCACAATGAGCAGTTCTTC

clone size: NA
J gene: TRBJ1-5
D gene: NA
V gene: TRBV7-8
CDR3 protein: CASSLGEIIQPQHF
CDR3 DNA: TGTGCCAGCAGCTTAGGGGAGATCATTCAGCCCCAGCATTTT

clone size: NA
J gene: TRBJ2-7
D gene: TRBD2
V gene: TRBV6-1
CDR3 protein: CASSEAGRLADQYF
CDR3 DNA: TGTGCCAGCAGTGAAGCGGGCCGGCTAGCGGATCAGTACTTC

clone size: NA
J gene: TRBJ2-3
D gene: NA
V gene: TRBV27
CDR3 protein: CASSSGTHTQYF
CDR3 DNA: TGTGCCAGCAGCTCCGGGACCCATACGCAGTATTTT

clone size: NA
J gene: TRBJ2-1
D gene: NA
V gene: TRBV28
CDR3 protein: CASRRPWERGDNEQFF
CDR3 DNA: TGTGCCAGCAGACGCCCTTGGGAGAGAGGCGACAATGAGCAGTTCTTC

clone size: once
J gene: TRBJ2-1
D gene: NA
V gene: TRBV9
CDR3 protein: CASSSRDHNEQFF
CDR3 DNA: TGTGCCAGCAGCTCGAGAGACCACAATGAGCAGTTCTTC

clone size: NA
J gene: TRBJ2-3
D gene: NA
V gene: TRBV7-3
CDR3 protein: CASSSTLGGTDTQYF
CDR3 DNA: TGTGCCAGCAGCTCCACACTGGGGGGCACAGATACGCAGTATTTT

clone size: NA
J gene: TRBJ1-1
D gene: NA
V gene: TRBV7-9
CDR3 protein: CASSLKQGGTEAFF
CDR3 DNA: TGTGCCAGCAGCTTAAAACAGGGAGGCACTGAAGCTTTCTTT

clone size: NA
J gene: TRBJ2-7
D gene: TRBD2
V gene: TRBV30
CDR3 protein: CAWSVKLAKTYEQYF
CDR3 DNA: TGTGCCTGGAGTGTTAAACTAGCGAAGACCTACGAGCAGTACTTC

clone size: NA
J gene: TRBJ1-2
D gene: NA
V gene: TRBV27
CDR3 protein: CASSHQGRDYGYTF
CDR3 DNA: TGTGCCAGCAGTCACCAGGGTAGAGACTATGGCTACACCTTC

clone size: NA
J gene: TRBJ1-2
D gene: TRBD1
V gene: TRBV5-5
CDR3 protein: CASSPGTAFYGYTF
CDR3 DNA: TGTGCCAGCAGCCCCGGGACAGCCTTCTATGGCTACACCTTC

clone size: NA
J gene: TRBJ2-3
D gene: TRBD2
V gene: TRBV30
CDR3 protein: CAWSPLAGGTDTQYF
CDR3 DNA: TGTGCCTGGAGCCCACTAGCGGGGGGCACAGATACGCAGTATTTT

clone size: NA
J gene: TRBJ2-5
D gene: TRBD2
V gene: TRBV28
CDR3 protein: CASSLTSGRETQYF
CDR3 DNA: TGTGCCAGCAGTTTAACTAGCGGGAGGGAGACCCAGTACTTC

clone size: NA
J gene: TRBJ1-4
D gene: NA
V gene: TRBV11-2
CDR3 protein: CASSLGSRQLNEKLFF
CDR3 DNA: TGTGCCAGCAGCTTGGGATCCCGGCAGCTTAATGAAAAACTGTTTTTT

clone size: NA
J gene: TRBJ2-1
D gene: NA
V gene: TRBV4-1
CDR3 protein: CASSQTRVVDNEQFF
CDR3 DNA: TGCGCCAGCAGCCAAACCAGGGTAGTTGACAATGAGCAGTTCTTC

clone size: once
J gene: TRBJ2-1
D gene: TRBD1
V gene: TRBV13
CDR3 protein: CASSLMGGTGGSHEQFF
CDR3 DNA: TGTGCCAGCAGCTTAATGGGAGGGACAGGGGGCAGCCATGAGCAGTTCTTC

clone size: NA
J gene: TRBJ2-7
D gene: NA
V gene: TRBV10-3
CDR3 protein: CAISEGLGTYEQYF
CDR3 DNA: TGTGCCATCAGTGAAGGGCTTGGTACCTACGAGCAGTACTTC

clone size: NA
J gene: TRBJ1-2
D gene: TRBD1
V gene: TRBV7-9
CDR3 protein: CASSLGTGDNYGYTF
CDR3 DNA: TGTGCCAGCAGCTTGGGGACAGGGGATAACTATGGCTACACCTTC

clone size: NA
J gene: TRBJ1-1
D gene: NA
V gene: TRBV4-1
CDR3 protein: CASSQDPGITEAFF
CDR3 DNA: TGCGCCAGCAGCCAAGATCCGGGGATCACTGAAGCTTTCTTT

clone size: NA
J gene: TRBJ1-1
D gene: NA
V gene: TRBV6-6
CDR3 protein: CASLPGGVTEAFF
CDR3 DNA: TGTGCCAGCCTACCGGGGGGAGTCACTGAAGCTTTCTTT

clone size: NA
J gene: TRBJ2-7
D gene: TRBD2
V gene: TRBV7-9
CDR3 protein: CAGRDGNEQYF
CDR3 DNA: TGTGCCGGGAGGGACGGTAACGAGCAGTACTTC

clone size: NA
J gene: TRBJ1-4
D gene: TRBD1
V gene: TRBV6-1
CDR3 protein: CASKDRFDEKLFF
CDR3 DNA: TGTGCCAGTAAGGACAGGTTTGATGAAAAACTGTTTTTT

clone size: NA
J gene: TRBJ2-7
D gene: TRBD1
V gene: TRBV28
CDR3 protein: CASRKGRTTGGIGEQYF
CDR3 DNA: TGTGCCAGCAGAAAGGGGAGGACCACAGGGGGAATCGGCGAGCAGTACTTC

clone size: NA
J gene: TRBJ2-5
D gene: TRBD1
V gene: TRBV5-6
CDR3 protein: CASSSGTGAGETQYF
CDR3 DNA: TGTGCCAGCAGCTCCGGGACAGGGGCCGGGGAGACCCAGTACTTC

clone size: once
J gene: TRBJ1-2
D gene: NA
V gene: TRBV7-2
CDR3 protein: CASSSRTSLYGYTF
CDR3 DNA: TGTGCCAGCAGCTCCCGGACATCGTTATATGGCTACACCTTC

clone size: NA
J gene: TRBJ1-5
D gene: NA
V gene: TRBV21-1
CDR3 protein: CASSRIRPSRRHF
CDR3 DNA: TGTGCCAGCAGCCGGATCCGCCCCAGCCGAAGGCATTTT

clone size: NA
J gene: TRBJ2-7
D gene: NA
V gene: TRBV27
CDR3 protein: CASRIGAASSYEQYF
CDR3 DNA: TGTGCCAGCAGGATTGGGGCGGCGTCCTCCTACGAGCAGTACTTC

clone size: NA
J gene: TRBJ2-7
D gene: NA
V gene: TRBV10-1
CDR3 protein: CASSESRDPYEQYF
CDR3 DNA: TGCGCCAGCAGTGAGTCGAGGGACCCCTACGAGCAGTACTTC

clone size: NA
J gene: TRBJ2-1
D gene: TRBD2
V gene: TRBV19
CDR3 protein: CASSPMWAGDAYNEQFF
CDR3 DNA: TGTGCCAGTAGCCCTATGTGGGCGGGAGATGCCTACAATGAGCAGTTCTTC

clone size: NA
J gene: TRBJ2-2
D gene: NA
V gene: TRBV27
CDR3 protein: CASSSRGTGELFF
CDR3 DNA: TGTGCCAGCAGTTCCCGGGGCACCGGGGAGCTGTTTTTT

clone size: NA
J gene: TRBJ1-5
D gene: NA
V gene: TRBV7-6
CDR3 protein: CASSARGGGLGYSNQPQHF
CDR3 DNA: TGTGCCAGCAGCGCCAGGGGAGGGGGTTTAGGGTACAGCAATCAGCCCCAGCATTTT

clone size: NA
J gene: TRBJ1-1
D gene: NA
V gene: TRBV28
CDR3 protein: CASSWVRDTEAFF
CDR3 DNA: TGTGCCAGCAGCTGGGTCCGGGACACTGAAGCTTTCTTT

clone size: NA
J gene: TRBJ1-2
D gene: NA
V gene: TRBV2
CDR3 protein: CASRTRVANYGYTF
CDR3 DNA: TGTGCCAGCAGGACCAGGGTAGCTAACTATGGCTACACCTTC

clone size: NA
J gene: TRBJ1-5
D gene: NA
V gene: TRBV6-6
CDR3 protein: CASRLRGSNQPQHF
CDR3 DNA: TGTGCCAGCAGGCTCAGGGGTAGCAATCAGCCCCAGCATTTT

clone size: NA
J gene: TRBJ2-7
D gene: TRBD2
V gene: TRBV14
CDR3 protein: CASSPGTSGSNEQYF
CDR3 DNA: TGTGCCAGCAGCCCCGGGACTAGCGGGAGTAACGAGCAGTACTTC

clone size: NA
J gene: TRBJ1-1
D gene: NA
V gene: TRBV2
CDR3 protein: CASPTPGAGSSTEAFF
CDR3 DNA: TGTGCCAGCCCTACCCCGGGGGCCGGGAGTTCCACTGAAGCTTTCTTT

clone size: NA
J gene: TRBJ2-1
D gene: TRBD2
V gene: TRBV2
CDR3 protein: CASSDTTSGRASYNEQFF
CDR3 DNA: TGTGCCAGCAGTGACACGACTAGCGGGAGGGCCTCCTACAATGAGCAGTTCTTC

clone size: NA
J gene: TRBJ2-3
D gene: NA
V gene: TRBV21-1
CDR3 protein: CASSKAQGTTDTQYF
CDR3 DNA: TGTGCCAGCAGCAAAGCACAGGGGACTACAGATACGCAGTATTTT

clone size: NA
J gene: TRBJ1-2
D gene: NA
V gene: TRBV5-1
CDR3 protein: CASSPNKSPNYGYTF
CDR3 DNA: TGCGCCAGCAGCCCGAACAAGTCTCCTAACTATGGCTACACCTTC

clone size: NA
J gene: TRBJ1-4
D gene: NA
V gene: TRBV27
CDR3 protein: CASRASAGLFNEKLFF
CDR3 DNA: TGTGCCAGCAGAGCTTCAGCAGGGTTATTTAATGAAAAACTGTTTTTT

clone size: NA
J gene: TRBJ2-1
D gene: NA
V gene: TRBV4-1
CDR3 protein: CASSQDLLGTYYNEQFF
CDR3 DNA: TGCGCCAGCAGCCAAGATTTGCTCGGGACTTACTACAATGAGCAGTTCTTC

clone size: once
J gene: TRBJ1-2
D gene: NA
V gene: TRBV30
CDR3 protein: CAWSAQTENIYGYTF
CDR3 DNA: TGTGCCTGGAGTGCCCAGACAGAAAATATCTATGGCTACACCTTC

clone size: NA
J gene: TRBJ2-7
D gene: NA
V gene: TRBV9
CDR3 protein: CASSVGEGIRNEQYF
CDR3 DNA: TGTGCCAGCAGCGTAGGCGAGGGGATACGAAACGAGCAGTACTTC

clone size: few
J gene: TRBJ1-1
D gene: NA
V gene: TRBV7-7
CDR3 protein: CASSPGFGTEAFF
CDR3 DNA: TGTGCCAGCAGCCCAGGTTTTGGCACTGAAGCTTTCTTT

clone size: NA
J gene: TRBJ1-1
D gene: NA
V gene: TRBV11-2
CDR3 protein: CASSPTGIEGSTEAFF
CDR3 DNA: TGTGCCAGCAGCCCTACCGGCATCGAAGGTAGCACTGAAGCTTTCTTT